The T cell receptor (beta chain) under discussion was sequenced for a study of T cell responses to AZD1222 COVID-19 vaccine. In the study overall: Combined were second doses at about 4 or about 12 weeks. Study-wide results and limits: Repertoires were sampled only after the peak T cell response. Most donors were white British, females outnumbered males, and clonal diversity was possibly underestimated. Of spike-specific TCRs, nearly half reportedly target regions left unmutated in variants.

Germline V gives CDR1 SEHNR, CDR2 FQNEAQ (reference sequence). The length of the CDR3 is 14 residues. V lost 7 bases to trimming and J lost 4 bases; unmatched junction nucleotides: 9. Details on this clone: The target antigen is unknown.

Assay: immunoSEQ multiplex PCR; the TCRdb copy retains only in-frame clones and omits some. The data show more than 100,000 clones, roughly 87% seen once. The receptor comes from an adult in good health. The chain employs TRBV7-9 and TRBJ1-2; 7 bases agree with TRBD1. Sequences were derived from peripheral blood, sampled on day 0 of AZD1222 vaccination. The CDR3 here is CASTIRQGPYGYTF. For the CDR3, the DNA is TGTGCCAGCACCATACGACAGGGCCCCTATGGCTACACCTTC.